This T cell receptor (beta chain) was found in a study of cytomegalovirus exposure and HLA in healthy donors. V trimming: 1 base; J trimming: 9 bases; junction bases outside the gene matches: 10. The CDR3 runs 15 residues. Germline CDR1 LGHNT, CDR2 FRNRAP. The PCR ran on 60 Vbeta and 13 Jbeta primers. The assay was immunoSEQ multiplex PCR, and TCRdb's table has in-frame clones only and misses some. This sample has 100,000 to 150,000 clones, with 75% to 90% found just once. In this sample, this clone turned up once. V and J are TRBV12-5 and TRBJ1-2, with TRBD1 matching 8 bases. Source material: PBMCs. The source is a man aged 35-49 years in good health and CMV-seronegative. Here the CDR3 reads CASGLGLTGVGSYTF. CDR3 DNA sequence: TGTGCTAGTGGTTTGGGCCTGACAGGGGTGGGAAGCTACACCTTC.